These 20 T cell receptor beta chains came from one sample sequenced in a study of blood T cell repertoires in COVID-19. The method was immunoSEQ multiplex PCR; TCRdb's version includes in-frame clones alone and lacks a portion of them. This sample has about 130,000 clones, with more than 80% found just once. The source material was peripheral blood. The source is a woman aged 55-69 years with acute or convalescent COVID-19.

A word on this clone: At one boundary the junction diverges from the germline segment, which might be a read error. The chain couples TRBV5-6 to TRBJ1-3; D ambiguous. CDR3 length equals 11 residues. Germline loops: CDR1 SGHDT, CDR2 YYEEEE. The CDR3 DNA is TGTGCCAGCAGCTTGAAGACCTACTATACTTTT. It translates to CASSLKTYYTF. The whole variable domain, remainder taken from reference TRBV5-6 and TRBJ1-3, is DAGVTQSPTHLIKTRGQQVTLRCSPKSGHDTVSWYQQALGQGPQFIFQYYEEEERQRGNFPDRFSGHQFPNYSSELNVNALLLGDSALYLCASSLKTYYTFGEGSWLTVV.

This clone occurred a few times. The chain carries TRBV5-1 and TRBJ2-1; 7 nucleotides match TRBD1. Per the germline V gene, CDR1 is SGHRS and CDR2 is YFSETQ. The CDR3 is 18 amino acids. Trimming removed 3 bases from V and 6 bases from J; junction bases left unmatched: 18. The CDR3 coding sequence is TGCGCCAGCAGCTCCATATCCTTTTTTGACAGGGTTGGCAATGAGCAGTTCTTC. It codes for CASSSISFFDRVGNEQFF.

Only a few counts were recorded for this clone. The J gene is TRBJ1-2, the V gene TRBV2, with 8 bases aligning to TRBD1. Germline CDR1 and CDR2: SNHLY and FYNNEI. This CDR3 spans 15 amino acids. Trimming removed 7 bases from V and 3 bases from J; junction bases left unmatched: 10. CDR3 loop: CASTERQGNDYGYTF. CDR3 sequence (DNA): TGTGCCAGCACCGAAAGACAGGGGAATGACTATGGCTACACCTTC.

This sequence joins TRBV19 and TRBJ1-1; D ambiguous. Trimming took 7 bases from V and 1 from J, leaving 16 bases between them. CDR3 length: 15 amino acids. Looked up from germline, CDR1 is LNHDA and CDR2 is SQIVND (reference sequence). CDR3 amino acids: CASNDPGTENTEAFF. As DNA, the CDR3 is TGTGCCAGTAACGACCCGGGAACGGAGAACACTGAAGCTTTCTTT.

The chain uses TRBV19 and TRBJ1-1; no reliable D call. The CDR3 contains 14 residues. CDR1 is LNHDA, CDR2 SQIVND, per germline (reference sequence). V dropped 2 bases and J dropped 0 bases, with 7 bases sitting between them. CDR3 residues: CASSITAMNTEAFF. CDR3 nucleotides: TGTGCCAGTAGTATAACAGCCATGAACACTGAAGCTTTCTTT.

The chain couples TRBV19 to TRBJ2-5, with 9 bases fitting TRBD2. Germline-derived CDR1 and CDR2 are LNHDA and SQIVND (reference sequence). Trimming took 5 bases from V and 7 from J; bases not matched to a gene: 14. The CDR3 sequence is 16 residues long. The DNA of the CDR3 is TGTGCCAGTAGTGCCCCCGGGGCGGGGGGGCGTATGACCCAGTACTTC. The encoded protein is CASSAPGAGGRMTQYF.

The genes are TRBV6-5 and TRBJ1-2, with TRBD1 matching 10 bases. V dropped 4 bases and J dropped 3; count of bases not matched to a gene: 5. CDR1 is MNHEY and CDR2 is SVGAGI in the germline V gene. This CDR3 contains 15 residues. The CDR3 DNA sequence: TGTGCCAGCAGTTCCGGGGACAGGGGCCACTATGGCTACACCTTC. Translated: CASSSGDRGHYGYTF.

CDR3 sequence (DNA): TGCAGCGTCGTCCCCGGTGGAGGCGGGGGGACCCAGTACTTC. Translation: CSVVPGGGGGTQYF. The chain joins TRBV29-1 to TRBJ2-5; 7 bases fit TRBD2. The CDR3 is made up of 14 amino acids. V dropped 6 bases and J dropped 7; count of bases not matched to a gene: 14. Per germline, CDR1 SQVTM and CDR2 ANQGSEA.

This rearrangement joins TRBV18 to TRBJ2-7; TRBD1 agrees at 8 bases. V was clipped by 4 bases and J by 5 bases; unmatched bases: 7. Per the germline V gene, CDR1 is KGHSH and CDR2 is LQKENI. The CDR3 is made up of 14 amino acids. This CDR3 reads CASSRTGFAHEQYF. The CDR3 nucleotides read TGTGCCAGCTCACGGACAGGGTTCGCCCACGAGCAGTACTTC.

This chain connects TRBV25-1 to TRBJ2-1; TRBD1 might be the D (6 bases). This CDR3 spans 16 amino acids. CDR1 is MGHDK and CDR2 is SYGVNS in the germline V gene. Trimming stripped 6 bases from V and 4 bases from J, with 19 bases between. CDR3 amino acids: CASSDTVKQGYNEQFF. The CDR3 nucleotides read TGTGCCAGCAGCGATACCGTAAAACAGGGTTACAATGAGCAGTTCTTC.

This chain uses TRBV2 with TRBJ2-3, with D possibly being TRBD2 (6 bases). The CDR3 contains 15 residues. In germline, CDR1 is SNHLY, CDR2 FYNNEI. With 1 base removed from V and 0 bases from J, the gap between germline ends came to 8 bases. The CDR3 protein is CASSEGGRSTDTQYF. In DNA, the CDR3 is TGTGCCAGCAGTGAAGGTGGGAGGAGCACAGATACGCAGTATTTT. Complete variable domain (other parts from reference TRBV2 and TRBJ2-3): EPEVTQTPSHQVTQMGQEVILRCVPISNHLYFYWYRQILGQKVEFLVSFYNNEISEKSEIFDDQFSVERPDGSNFTLKIRSTKLEDSAMYFCASSEGGRSTDTQYFGPGTRLTVL.

The chain links TRBV12-3 or TRBV12-4 to TRBJ1-2, with D perhaps matching TRBD1 (6 bases). CDR3 length: 12 amino acids. V was shortened by 2 bases and J by 7 bases, with 8 bases between the two germline ends. DNA of the CDR3: TGTGCCAGCAGTTTATTGGGGGCTGGCTACACCTTC. Protein sequence: CASSLLGAGYTF.

The V gene is TRBV18, the J gene TRBJ1-1; 8 nucleotides line up with TRBD1. The CDR3 totals 15 residues. J was trimmed by 4 bases and V by 3 bases; bases with no gene match: 7. CDR1 and CDR2 (germline): KGHSH, LQKENI. CDR3 loop: CASSPSQGAGTEAFF. The CDR3 DNA reads as TGTGCCAGCTCACCTAGTCAGGGGGCGGGCACTGAAGCTTTCTTT.

The chain links TRBV5-1 to TRBJ2-3; no clear D. CDR3 length: 13 amino acids. CDR1 is SGHRS and CDR2 is YFSETQ in the germline V gene. The ends were cut back, 5 bases at V and 0 bases at J, with 7 bases in the middle. The CDR3: CASRPTSTDTQYF. CDR3 sequence (DNA): TGCGCCAGCAGACCGACTAGCACAGATACGCAGTATTTT.

This chain connects TRBV3-1 (or the pseudogene TRBV3-2) to TRBJ1-6; perhaps TRBD1 as D (6 bases). Trimming removed 4 bases from V and 4 bases from J, with 17 bases in between. Germline CDR1 is LGHDT and CDR2 is YNNKEL (reference sequence). The CDR3 consists of 17 residues. CDR3 in DNA: TGTGCCAGCAGCCCACGCGGGGGGGCCCTATATAATTCACCCCTCCACTTT. It is translated as CASSPRGGALYNSPLHF.

The rearrangement joins TRBV5-5 to TRBJ1-2; D remains unclear. Germline CDR1 and CDR2: SGHKS and YYEKEE (reference sequence). The V gene lost 4 bases and the J gene lost 5 bases, with 9 bases spanning the gap. The CDR3 loop spans 12 amino acids. The CDR3 bases are TGTGCCAGCAGCCTACTTGCATATGGCTACACCTTC. Encoded protein: CASSLLAYGYTF.

J is TRBJ1-4 and V is TRBV2; D is unclear. This CDR3 has 17 amino acids. Germline CDR1 SNHLY, CDR2 FYNNEI. Trimming shortened V by 7 bases and J by 0 bases, and 18 bases separated the two germline ends. CDR3 DNA sequence: TGTGCCAGCATCTCGGGGAGCAGCCTCTCAACTAATGAAAAACTGTTTTTT. It is translated as CASISGSSLSTNEKLFF.

The chain uses TRBV6-5 and TRBJ2-3; no reliable D call. The CDR3 extends over 15 amino acids. Germline V gene data show CDR1 as MNHEY and CDR2 as SVGAGI. Trimming removed 7 bases at V and 2 bases at J, with 16 bases between. CDR3 sequence (DNA): TGTGCCAGCACCACTACCCTGGCCAACACAGATACGCAGTATTTT. This translates into CASTTTLANTDTQYF.

The rearrangement joins TRBV4-1 to TRBJ1-1; no clear D gene. This CDR3 has 13 amino acids. Germline V lookup: CDR1 MGHRA, CDR2 YSYEKL. The V gene lost 4 bases and the J gene lost 2 bases, with 8 bases spanning the gap. The CDR3 bases are TGCGCCAGCAGCCGGTACGGTAACACTGAAGCTTTCTTT. Translated: CASSRYGNTEAFF.

The V and J genes are TRBV3-1 (or the pseudogene TRBV3-2) and TRBJ2-3; 8 nucleotides align to TRBD1. V lost 4 bases and J lost 4; bases outside the gene matches: 10. The CDR3 is made up of 16 amino acids. The germline V gene has CDR1 LGHDT and CDR2 YNNKEL (reference sequence). DNA for the CDR3: TGTGCCAGCAGCCTCACCCAATTGACAGGGGCAGATACGCAGTATTTT. Translated, it gives CASSLTQLTGADTQYF.